The 24 T cell receptor beta chains below come from one sample, sequenced in a study of CD8+CD57+ T cells in acquired aplastic anemia. TCR beta VDJ and CDR3 profiles were obtained from a genomic DNA template. TCRdb passed the reads through MiXCR, listing each CDR3 protein once. This repertoire shows around 140,000 distinct CDR3 sequences, roughly two fifths found once; its top ten account for 6.5% to 10%. The sample comprised sorted CD4+, CD8+, or CD8+CD57+ T cells (not recorded which) from PBMCs. All receptors derive from a human donor in good health, serving as a control.

This clonotype showed up many times. The chain uses TRBV24-1 and TRBJ2-1; D is unclear. CDR1 and CDR2 (germline): KGHDR, SFDVKD. CDR3 length: 11 residues. The germline V and J ends were trimmed by 6 bases and 3 bases, with 2 bases remaining between them. CDR3 residues: CATSSYNEQFF. Here the CDR3 DNA reads TGTGCCACCAGTAGCTACAATGAGCAGTTCTTC.

This clonotype has only a few counts. This chain joins TRBV15 and TRBJ2-2; no firm D call. Germline V gene lookup returns CDR1 LNHNV and CDR2 YYDKDF (reference sequence). The CDR3 length is 12 residues. The ends were cut back, 8 bases at V and 5 bases at J, with 9 bases in the middle. The CDR3 protein is CATSTTTGELFF. In DNA, the CDR3 is TGTGCCACCTCCACTACAACCGGGGAGCTGTTTTTT.

This clonotype was found many times. The rearrangement links TRBV14 to TRBJ2-7; no reliable D call. CDR1 is SGHDN and CDR2 is FVKESK in the germline V gene. V lost 1 base, J lost 5 bases, and 9 bases lay in between. The CDR3 consists of 13 residues. CDR3 in DNA: TGTGCCAGCAGCCAAGGTGTTGGAGACGAGCAGTACTTC. It is translated as CASSQGVGDEQYF.

This clonotype occurred many times. The V gene is TRBV6-1, the J gene TRBJ1-6; 9 nucleotides line up with TRBD1. V gave up 7 bases and J gave up 7 bases; unmatched junction bases: 5. There are 14 residues in the CDR3. Germline loops: CDR1 MNHNS, CDR2 SASEGT. In DNA form, the CDR3 reads TGTGCCAGCAACACCGGGACAGGGAATTCACCCCTCCACTTT. Encoded protein: CASNTGTGNSPLHF.

This clonotype was recorded once. The chain carries TRBV12-3 or TRBV12-4 and TRBJ1-6, with D uncertain. The CDR3 covers 12 residues. The V and J ends lost 7 bases and 4 bases respectively, with 5 bases between them. In nucleotides, the CDR3 is TGTGCCAGCACCCTTTATAATTCACCCCTCCACTTT. Its protein product is CASTLYNSPLHF.

This rearrangement joins TRBV25-1 to TRBJ2-5; weak D call: TRBD1 (5 bases). This CDR3 contains 14 residues. Trimming took off 3 bases at V and 1 base at J, with 9 bases between the two ends. Germline V lookup: CDR1 MGHDK, CDR2 SYGVNS. The CDR3 loop reads CASSDWGSQETQYF. Here the CDR3 DNA reads TGTGCCAGCAGTGATTGGGGCAGCCAAGAGACCCAGTACTTC.

There are many counts of this clonotype. The chain links TRBV11-1 to TRBJ2-3; 8 bases match TRBD1. The germline V gene encodes CDR1 SGHAT and CDR2 FQDESV (reference sequence). Losses at the gene ends were 1 base for V and 7 bases for J; bases not matched to a gene: 13. The CDR3 has 17 amino acids. The CDR3 DNA reads TGTGCCAGCAGCTTAGAATACGCCAGGGGGCTTGGATATACGCAGTATTTT. As protein: CASSLEYARGLGYTQYF.

Comment on this clonotype: This may arise from a read error, as a much more abundant clone is one base away. The chain uses TRBV20-1 and TRBJ1-1; no reliable D call. The CDR3 has 13 amino acids. Germline CDR1 reads DFQATT; CDR2 reads SNEGSKA (reference sequence). The CDR3 spells CSAQGRREAEAFF. In nucleotides, the CDR3 is TGCAGCGCCCAAGGGCGCCGGGAAGCTGAAGCTTTCTTT.

This clonotype was observed many times. The chain employs TRBV4-1 and TRBJ1-1; 7 bases match TRBD1. Germline-derived CDR1 and CDR2 are MGHRA and YSYEKL. V was pared by 3 bases and J by 4 bases, with 8 bases of the junction left unmatched. CDR3 size: 15 residues. The CDR3 sequence is CASSHIQGKSTEAFF. CDR3 bases: TGCGCCAGCAGCCACATACAGGGGAAAAGCACTGAAGCTTTCTTT.

With regard to this clonotype: Since a much larger clone is just one base distant, this may be a read error. This chain links TRBV5-1 with TRBJ1-1; D remains unclear. Trimming left V 3 bases short and J 1 base short, with 7 bases between. CDR3 length: 13 residues. Germline loops: CDR1 SGHRS, CDR2 YFSETQ. CDR3 nucleotide sequence: TGCGCCAGCAGCTCCGCAGCGAACACTGAAGCTTTCTTT. Translated: CASSSAANTEAFF.

V usage is TRBV19 and J usage is TRBJ1-5; TRBD1 aligns across 10 bases. This CDR3 has 14 residues. V was clipped by 5 bases and J by 6 bases; unmatched bases: 4. The germline gives CDR1 LNHDA, CDR2 SQIVND (reference sequence). The DNA for the CDR3 is TGTGCCAGTAGTGGGACAGGGGACGGTCAGCCCCAGCATTTT. Amino acids: CASSGTGDGQPQHF.

The J gene is TRBJ1-1, the V gene TRBV15; 7 positions match TRBD1. Germline V gives CDR1 LNHNV, CDR2 YYDKDF (reference sequence). V was pared by 1 base and J by 2 bases, with 7 bases of the junction left unmatched. The CDR3 loop spans 16 amino acids. The CDR3 protein is CATSRGPQGSNTEAFF. DNA of the CDR3: TGTGCCACCAGCAGAGGGCCACAGGGGTCAAACACTGAAGCTTTCTTT.

Many counts were recorded for this clonotype. CDR3 nucleotide sequence: TGCGCCAGCATGACCCCATTTGGGACTTCCAATGAGCAGTTCTTC. Protein: CASMTPFGTSNEQFF. The chain is built from TRBV5-1 and TRBJ2-1; the D gene is possibly TRBD2 (6 bases). Per the germline V gene, CDR1 is SGHRS and CDR2 is YFSETQ. Trimming cost V 6 bases and J 6 bases, with 19 bases left between them. There are 15 residues in the CDR3.

The sample holds one count of this clonotype. The V call is TRBV7-6, the J call TRBJ1-4; no reliable D call. The CDR3 sequence is 13 residues long. Trimming removed 9 bases from V and 0 bases from J, with 8 bases in between. Germline loops: CDR1 SGHVS, CDR2 FNYEAQ. This CDR3 reads CARFEATNEKLFF. CDR3 DNA: TGTGCCAGATTTGAGGCAACTAATGAAAAACTGTTTTTT.

The CDR3 reads CSAPDPVGPGNEQYF. The DNA for the CDR3 is TGCAGTGCTCCCGACCCAGTCGGGCCGGGGAACGAGCAGTACTTC. The chain employs TRBV20-1 and TRBJ2-7, with a possible D match to TRBD2 (5 bases). The V gene lost 5 bases and the J gene lost 5 bases, with 22 bases spanning the gap. The length of the CDR3 is 15 residues. The germline V gene has CDR1 DFQATT and CDR2 SNEGSKA (reference sequence).

At least ten counts were recorded for this clonotype. The chain has TRBV5-4 and TRBJ2-7; 7 bases match TRBD2. The V gene end was trimmed by 0 bases and the J gene end by 3 bases; junction bases not matched to a gene: 9. The CDR3 covers 16 residues. CDR1 is SGHNT and CDR2 is YYREEE in the germline V gene (reference sequence). The CDR3 region has the DNA TGTGCCAGCAGCTTGGAGGGCGGGAGTGAGTACTACGAGCAGTACTTC. Translating gives CASSLEGGSEYYEQYF. The whole variable domain, filled in from reference TRBV5-4 and TRBJ2-7, reads ETGVTQSPTHLIKTRGQQVTLRCSSQSGHNTVSWYQQALGQGPQFIFQYYREEENGRGNFPPRFSGLQFPNYSSELNVNALELDDSALYLCASSLEGGSEYYEQYFGPGTRLTVT.

Many counts were recorded for this clonotype. The V gene is TRBV19, the J gene TRBJ1-1; D unclear. CDR1 LNHDA and CDR2 SQIVND come from the germline V gene (reference sequence). Deletions cut 5 bases from V and 1 base from J, with 11 bases between. This CDR3 has 14 amino acids. The CDR3 protein is CASSEGSWNTEAFF. In DNA, the CDR3 is TGTGCCAGTAGTGAGGGCAGCTGGAACACTGAAGCTTTCTTT.

V usage is TRBV11-2 and J usage is TRBJ2-1; D perhaps matches TRBD1 (6 bases). Germline assignment: CDR1 SGHAT and CDR2 FQNNGV. The CDR3 spans 12 residues. Trimming stripped 5 bases from V and 9 bases from J, with 11 bases between. Written as DNA, the CDR3 is TGTGCCAGCAGCCAACAGGGAGTTGAGCAGTTCTTC. This codes for CASSQQGVEQFF. Full variable domain (remainder filled in from reference TRBV11-2 and TRBJ2-1): EAGVAQSPRYKIIEKRQSVAFWCNPISGHATLYWYQQILGQGPKLLIQFQNNGVVDDSQLPKDRFSAERLKGVDSTLKIQPAKLEDSAVYLCASSQQGVEQFFGPGTRLTVL.

As for this clonotype: The junction departs from germline at one end; a sequencing error may be responsible. The chain carries TRBV10-3 and TRBJ2-7; no clear D. This CDR3 has 14 residues. Germline CDR1 ENHRY, CDR2 SYGVKD. The CDR3 sequence: CAISEYAGSYEQHF. The CDR3 DNA reads as TGTGCCATCAGTGAGTATGCAGGCTCCTACGAGCAGCACTTC.

This clonotype has at least ten counts. The rearrangement uses TRBV5-1 and TRBJ2-3; perhaps TRBD1 as D (5 bases). V was shortened by 4 bases and J by 5 bases, with 14 bases between the two germline ends. This CDR3 is built from 14 residues. Looked up from germline, CDR1 is SGHRS and CDR2 is YFSETQ. This chain's CDR3 is CASSGWGEVDTQYF. CDR3 DNA sequence: TGCGCCAGCAGCGGCTGGGGCGAGGTAGATACGCAGTATTTT. Combining the CDR3 with reference TRBV5-1 and TRBJ2-3 gives the whole variable domain KAGVTQTPRYLIKTRGQQVTLSCSPISGHRSVSWYQQTPGQGLQFLFEYFSETQRNKGNFPGRFSGRQFSNSRSEMNVSTLELGDSALYLCASSGWGEVDTQYFGPGTRLTVL.

The table lists this clonotype with a count of one. The V gene is TRBV29-1, the J gene TRBJ2-3; 10 bases are shared with TRBD1. CDR1 and CDR2 (germline): SQVTM, ANQGSEA. V shed 6 bases and J 2 bases; nucleotides not matched to a gene: 2. The CDR3 covers 13 residues. CDR3: CSVGTGDTDTQYF. Here the CDR3 DNA reads TGCAGCGTGGGGACAGGGGACACAGATACGCAGTATTTT.

This clonotype was seen repeatedly, ten times or more. V usage is TRBV4-1 and J usage is TRBJ1-2; perhaps TRBD1 as D (5 bases). The CDR3 contains 16 residues. V was trimmed by 1 base and J by 4 bases, leaving 16 bases between them. In germline, CDR1 is MGHRA, CDR2 YSYEKL. The CDR3 reads CASSQVRRQNLYGYTF. Here the CDR3 DNA reads TGCGCCAGCAGCCAAGTCAGAAGACAGAATCTCTATGGCTACACCTTC.

This clonotype was observed at least ten times. This rearrangement joins TRBV19 to TRBJ2-1, with 15 bases identical to TRBD2. This CDR3 contains 16 residues. With 5 bases clipped from V and 9 bases from J, the junction kept 8 bases outside the gene matches. CDR1 is LNHDA, CDR2 SQIVND, per germline (reference sequence). The DNA for the CDR3 is TGTGCCAGTAGTTATGGACTAGCGGGAGGGTATCGTGAGCAGTTCTTC. Encoded protein: CASSYGLAGGYREQFF.

On this clonotype itself: A much larger clonotype is one base distant, so this may be a read error. No conserved phenylalanine or tryptophan is present at the end of the CDR3, so a read error is the likely explanation. The rearrangement uses TRBV2 and TRBJ2-3; unclear D gene. Between the trimmed V and J ends, which lost 6 bases and 2 bases, there was a span of 15 bases. Germline V gene data show CDR1 as SNHLY and CDR2 as FYNNEI. This CDR3 is built from 15 residues. CDR3 amino acids: CASSLPGRNTDTQYS. In nucleotides, the CDR3 is TGTGCCAGCAGCCTCCCAGGACGGAACACAGATACGCAGTATTCT.